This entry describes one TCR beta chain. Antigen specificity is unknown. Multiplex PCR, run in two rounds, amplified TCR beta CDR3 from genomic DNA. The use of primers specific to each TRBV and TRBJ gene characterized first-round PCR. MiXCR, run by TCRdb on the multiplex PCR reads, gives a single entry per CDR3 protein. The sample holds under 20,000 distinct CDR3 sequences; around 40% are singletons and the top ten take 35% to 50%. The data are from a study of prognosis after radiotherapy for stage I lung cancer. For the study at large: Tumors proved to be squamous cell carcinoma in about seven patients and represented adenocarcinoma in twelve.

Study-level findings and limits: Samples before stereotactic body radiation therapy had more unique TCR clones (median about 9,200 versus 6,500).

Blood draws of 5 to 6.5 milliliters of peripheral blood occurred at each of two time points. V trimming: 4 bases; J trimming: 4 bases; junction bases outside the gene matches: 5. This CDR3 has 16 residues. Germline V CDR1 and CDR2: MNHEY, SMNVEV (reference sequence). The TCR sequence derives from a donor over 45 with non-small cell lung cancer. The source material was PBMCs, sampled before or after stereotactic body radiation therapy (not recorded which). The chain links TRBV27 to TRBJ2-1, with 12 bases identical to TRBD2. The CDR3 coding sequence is TGTGCCAGCAGTTCTAGCGGGAGGGGGATATACAATGAGCAGTTCTTC. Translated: CASSSSGRGIYNEQFF.